This is a list of T cell receptor beta chains from one sample in a study of blood T cell repertoires in COVID-19. Sequencing was performed with immunoSEQ multiplex PCR; in TCRdb, only in-frame clones are kept and a portion is missing. The data contain 200,000 to 300,000 clones, 70% to 90% of them seen just once; the ten biggest clones take up about 2.5%. Sequenced: peripheral blood. Receptors originate from a woman aged 45-65 years with acute or convalescent COVID-19. Each CDR3 is given with its conserved first and last residue. The order of the fields is J gene, V gene, D gene, clone size, CDR3 DNA, CDR3 protein. A D gene is named only where the DNA matches it firmly. Clone size is stated in some rows and not others, as once, few, many or a class when expanded.

j_gene: TRBJ2-3
v_gene: TRBV23-1
d_gene: -
abundance: -
CDR3nt: TGCGCCAGCACGTCCAGTGTCGGCAGGTCCGTAGATACGCAGTATTTT
CDR3aa: CASTSSVGRSVDTQYF

j_gene: TRBJ2-1
v_gene: TRBV7-9
d_gene: -
abundance: -
CDR3nt: TGTGCCAGCAGCTTACGCGGGGACAATGAGCAGTTCTTC
CDR3aa: CASSLRGDNEQFF

j_gene: TRBJ2-7
v_gene: TRBV18
d_gene: TRBD2
abundance: -
CDR3nt: TGTGCCAGCTCACCAGCTAGCGGGAGATGGGAGCAGTACTTC
CDR3aa: CASSPASGRWEQYF

j_gene: TRBJ2-7
v_gene: TRBV5-4
d_gene: -
abundance: -
CDR3nt: TGTGCCAGCAGCTTGTCCCAGGGGCTGTCCTACGAGCAGTACTTC
CDR3aa: CASSLSQGLSYEQYF

j_gene: TRBJ1-2
v_gene: TRBV27
d_gene: -
abundance: -
CDR3nt: TGTGCCAGCAGCCGTATGGAGAGCGACTATAACTATGGCTACACCTTC
CDR3aa: CASSRMESDYNYGYTF

j_gene: TRBJ1-5
v_gene: TRBV4-2
d_gene: -
abundance: -
CDR3nt: TGTGCCAGCAGCCAAGATTTTGGGCAGGGAGGCCAGCCCCAGCATTTT
CDR3aa: CASSQDFGQGGQPQHF

j_gene: TRBJ2-1
v_gene: TRBV9
d_gene: -
abundance: -
CDR3nt: TGTGCCAGCAGCGTAGGGGGCGGCACCTACAATGAGCAGTTCTTC
CDR3aa: CASSVGGGTYNEQFF

j_gene: TRBJ2-1
v_gene: TRBV5-1
d_gene: -
abundance: -
CDR3nt: TGCGCCAGCAGCTTGGTGGACTACTACAATGAGCAGTTCTTC
CDR3aa: CASSLVDYYNEQFF

j_gene: TRBJ2-1
v_gene: TRBV6-5
d_gene: TRBD2
abundance: -
CDR3nt: TGTGCCAGCATAAGAAGTCTAGCGGGACACTCCGAGCAGTTCTTC
CDR3aa: CASIRSLAGHSEQFF

j_gene: TRBJ1-5
v_gene: TRBV9
d_gene: TRBD1
abundance: few
CDR3nt: TGTGCCAGCAGCTCAGGGGGTATCAGTCAGCCCCAGCATTTT
CDR3aa: CASSSGGISQPQHF

j_gene: TRBJ1-1
v_gene: TRBV5-1
d_gene: -
abundance: once
CDR3nt: TGCGCCAGCTCCTTCGGGGGAGATGAAGCTTTCTTT
CDR3aa: CASSFGGDEAFF

j_gene: TRBJ1-3
v_gene: TRBV30
d_gene: -
abundance: -
CDR3nt: TGTGCCTGGAGTGTAGGACAGCTACTTACTGGAAACACCATATATTTT
CDR3aa: CAWSVGQLLTGNTIYF

j_gene: TRBJ2-5
v_gene: TRBV7-2
d_gene: -
abundance: -
CDR3nt: TGTGCCAGCAGCTACCCGACTCGTCAAGAGACCCAGTACTTC
CDR3aa: CASSYPTRQETQYF

j_gene: TRBJ1-5
v_gene: TRBV30
d_gene: -
abundance: -
CDR3nt: TGTGCCTGGAGTTCCGGGACGGCGGGGGGGCCCCAGCATTTT
CDR3aa: CAWSSGTAGGPQHF

j_gene: TRBJ1-5
v_gene: TRBV21-1
d_gene: -
abundance: -
CDR3nt: TGTGCCAGCAGTCCGGGACAGGCGTTGATTCCCAAGCCCCAGCATTTT
CDR3aa: CASSPGQALIPKPQHF

j_gene: TRBJ2-7
v_gene: TRBV19
d_gene: TRBD2
abundance: -
CDR3nt: TGTGCCAGTAGCAACCTTAACGGGGGGGACGAGCAGTACTTC
CDR3aa: CASSNLNGGDEQYF

j_gene: TRBJ2-3
v_gene: TRBV19
d_gene: TRBD2
abundance: -
CDR3nt: TGTGCCAGCCAACTAGCGGGAGAAACATATAGCACAGATACGCAGTATTTT
CDR3aa: CASQLAGETYSTDTQYF

j_gene: TRBJ2-1
v_gene: TRBV19
d_gene: TRBD2
abundance: -
CDR3nt: TGTGCCAGTAGTTCTCCGCGGGGGGGTGACAATGAGCAGTTCTTC
CDR3aa: CASSSPRGGDNEQFF

j_gene: TRBJ1-6
v_gene: TRBV5-1
d_gene: TRBD1
abundance: -
CDR3nt: TGCGCCAGCAGCACAGGACAGGGGATGAATTCACCCCTCCACTTT
CDR3aa: CASSTGQGMNSPLHF

j_gene: TRBJ2-7
v_gene: TRBV4-3
d_gene: TRBD1
abundance: -
CDR3nt: TGCGCCAGCAGCCAAGAGGCCAGGGGGCCGAACGAGCAGTACTTC
CDR3aa: CASSQEARGPNEQYF

j_gene: TRBJ1-3
v_gene: TRBV19
d_gene: -
abundance: once
CDR3nt: TGTGCCAGTAGTATGTCGGGTTTAACCGTCCGAAACACCATATATTTT
CDR3aa: CASSMSGLTVRNTIYF

j_gene: TRBJ1-3
v_gene: TRBV10-3
d_gene: -
abundance: once
CDR3nt: TGTGCCATCAGTGAGGGGAGGGCTGGAAACACCATATATTTT
CDR3aa: CAISEGRAGNTIYF

j_gene: TRBJ2-4
v_gene: TRBV11-3
d_gene: -
abundance: -
CDR3nt: TGTGCCAGCAGCTTGGCAGGTTCAGGCAAAAACATTCAGTACTTC
CDR3aa: CASSLAGSGKNIQYF

j_gene: TRBJ2-1
v_gene: TRBV19
d_gene: TRBD1
abundance: -
CDR3nt: TGTGCCAGTAGTGGGGACAGGGGCTACAATGAGCAGTTCTTC
CDR3aa: CASSGDRGYNEQFF

j_gene: TRBJ2-2
v_gene: TRBV7-3
d_gene: -
abundance: -
CDR3nt: TGTGCCAGCAGCGAGGGACTCCTGAACACCGGGGAGCTGTTTTTT
CDR3aa: CASSEGLLNTGELFF

j_gene: TRBJ2-1
v_gene: TRBV7-7
d_gene: TRBD1
abundance: -
CDR3nt: TGTGCTAGCAGCCCGGGACAGGGGGCTGGAAATGAGCAGTTCTTC
CDR3aa: CASSPGQGAGNEQFF

j_gene: TRBJ1-4
v_gene: TRBV11-2
d_gene: -
abundance: -
CDR3nt: TGTGCCAGCAGCCGCGGAAGGTTGGAGGGTGAAAAACTGTTTTTT
CDR3aa: CASSRGRLEGEKLFF

j_gene: TRBJ1-5
v_gene: TRBV9
d_gene: -
abundance: once
CDR3nt: TGTGCCAGCAGCGTAGAGGGGCAGCTACCGCCCCAGCATTTT
CDR3aa: CASSVEGQLPPQHF

j_gene: TRBJ2-3
v_gene: TRBV7-8
d_gene: TRBD2
abundance: -
CDR3nt: TGTGCCAGCAGCTTATTCCAACTAGCGGGAGGGTTAGATACGCAGTATTTT
CDR3aa: CASSLFQLAGGLDTQYF

j_gene: TRBJ2-7
v_gene: TRBV29-1
d_gene: -
abundance: -
CDR3nt: TGCAGCGTCAGCGGGCTGAACTACGAGCAGTACTTC
CDR3aa: CSVSGLNYEQYF

j_gene: TRBJ1-5
v_gene: TRBV5-1
d_gene: TRBD1
abundance: -
CDR3nt: TGCGCCAGCTCTGAAGGGACAGGCAATCAGCCCCAGCATTTT
CDR3aa: CASSEGTGNQPQHF

j_gene: TRBJ1-2
v_gene: TRBV21-1
d_gene: -
abundance: -
CDR3nt: TGTGCCAGCAGCAAAGGACAGGGGCAGGGCTATGGCTACACCTTC
CDR3aa: CASSKGQGQGYGYTF

j_gene: TRBJ2-1
v_gene: TRBV9
d_gene: -
abundance: -
CDR3nt: TGTGCCAGCAGCGTAGCTGGGAGCCAACGGTACAATGAGCAGTTCTTC
CDR3aa: CASSVAGSQRYNEQFF

j_gene: TRBJ2-5
v_gene: TRBV28
d_gene: TRBD1
abundance: -
CDR3nt: TGTGCCAGCAGTTCACAAACCCAACAGGGGCTAGTACTAGGGGGAGAGACCCAGTACTTC
CDR3aa: CASSSQTQQGLVLGGETQYF

j_gene: TRBJ2-1
v_gene: TRBV9
d_gene: -
abundance: -
CDR3nt: TGTGCCAGCAGTGGAGGTCCCTGGGATGAGCAGTTCTTC
CDR3aa: CASSGGPWDEQFF

j_gene: TRBJ2-4
v_gene: TRBV4-3
d_gene: TRBD2
abundance: -
CDR3nt: TGCGCCAGCAGCCAAGAAAGCGGGATTGGGGCCAAAAACATTCAGTACTTC
CDR3aa: CASSQESGIGAKNIQYF

j_gene: TRBJ1-5
v_gene: TRBV18
d_gene: -
abundance: -
CDR3nt: TGTGCCAGCTCGACCATTGAGGGAGGTCAGCCCCAGCATTTT
CDR3aa: CASSTIEGGQPQHF

j_gene: TRBJ1-1
v_gene: TRBV5-1
d_gene: -
abundance: -
CDR3nt: TGCGCCAGCAGCCCCGGAGGGGCTCGTGCGAAAGCTTTCTTT
CDR3aa: CASSPGGARAKAFF

j_gene: TRBJ2-7
v_gene: TRBV9
d_gene: TRBD2
abundance: -
CDR3nt: TGTGCCAGCAGCGTAGCTCCCGGGGGGAGCTACCTCTACGAGCAGTACTTC
CDR3aa: CASSVAPGGSYLYEQYF

j_gene: TRBJ1-2
v_gene: TRBV28
d_gene: TRBD1
abundance: once
CDR3nt: TGTGCCAGCAGGAGACAGGGATTGAACTATGGCTACACCTTC
CDR3aa: CASRRQGLNYGYTF

j_gene: TRBJ2-7
v_gene: TRBV10-3
d_gene: TRBD1
abundance: -
CDR3nt: TGTGCCATAACGACAGGGGAGATAGACGAGCAGTACTTC
CDR3aa: CAITTGEIDEQYF

j_gene: TRBJ1-2
v_gene: TRBV5-5
d_gene: TRBD1
abundance: once
CDR3nt: TGTGCCAGCAGCTTGGCAGGGGGCGACTATGGCTACACCTTC
CDR3aa: CASSLAGGDYGYTF

j_gene: TRBJ1-5
v_gene: TRBV7-2
d_gene: -
abundance: -
CDR3nt: TGTGCCAGCAGTTCGACGACTGGGTTACGAGGAGGGTATCAGCCCCAGCATTTT
CDR3aa: CASSSTTGLRGGYQPQHF

j_gene: TRBJ2-7
v_gene: TRBV12-3/TRBV12-4
d_gene: -
abundance: few
CDR3nt: TGTGCCAGCAGTTTGAGGATCAACTACGAGCAGTACTTC
CDR3aa: CASSLRINYEQYF

j_gene: TRBJ2-1
v_gene: TRBV11-2
d_gene: TRBD2
abundance: -
CDR3nt: TGTGCCAGCAGCTTACCCCGGGGTGGTAGCGGGAAGGCCTACAATGAGCAGTTCTTC
CDR3aa: CASSLPRGGSGKAYNEQFF

j_gene: TRBJ2-1
v_gene: TRBV11-2
d_gene: TRBD1
abundance: -
CDR3nt: TGTGCCAGCAGCACCGGGACAGGTTCCTACAATGAGCAGTTCTTC
CDR3aa: CASSTGTGSYNEQFF